Each of the 15 T cell receptor beta chains below was sequenced from the same sample in a study of blood T cell repertoires in COVID-19 (dated by TCRdb to 2018 to 2021). The library was obtained by the immunoSEQ multiplex PCR assay. The immuneACCESS repertoire file appears here via TCRdb, limited to in-frame rearrangements. These files lack a portion of the clones; in checked studies, under half of the deficit traces to unresolved V genes, and the cause of the others is not known. Within this sample are 200,000 to 300,000 clones, with roughly 86% of them counted one time only. Roughly 3.1% of the sample goes to the ten largest clones. Sequences were obtained from PBMCs or T cells enriched from blood (not recorded which). The receptors originated from a woman in her thirties or forties with acute COVID-19.

The CDR3 nucleotides are TGTGCCAGTAGTATTCAGGGTGAAAAACTGTTTTTT. Translating it yields CASSIQGEKLFF. The genes are TRBV19 and TRBJ1-4; possible D gene TRBD1, 5 bases. Germline V gives CDR1 LNHDA, CDR2 SQIVND (reference sequence). The V end lost 3 bases, the J end lost 7 bases, and 6 bases lay between the germline ends. The CDR3 totals 12 residues.

The chain joins TRBV5-1 to TRBJ2-2; 7 bases map to TRBD1. Trimming cost V 0 bases and J 5 bases; bases outside gene matches: 4. Germline V gives CDR1 SGHRS, CDR2 YFSETQ. The CDR3 length is 15 residues. CDR3 DNA: TGCGCCAGCAGCTTGGCTGGACAGGCAACCGGGGAGCTGTTTTTT. It is translated as CASSLAGQATGELFF.

This clone was observed a handful of times. This chain connects TRBV2 to TRBJ1-5, with 8 bases identical to TRBD1. The V gene's germline CDR1 is SNHLY and CDR2 FYNNEI. V lost 5 bases and J lost 7; bases outside the gene matches: 7. The CDR3 sequence is 14 residues long. CDR3 in DNA: TGTGCCAGCAGTACCGACAGGGGTTGGCAGCCCCAGCATTTT. Protein: CASSTDRGWQPQHF.

This clone was detected only once. This rearrangement joins TRBV9 to TRBJ1-1, with TRBD1 identical over 9 bases. CDR3 length equals 16 residues. J lost 7 bases, V lost 3 bases, and 13 bases had no gene match. The germline CDR1 and CDR2 sequences are SGDLS and YYNGEE. The CDR3 protein is CASSARQGEGSSEAFF. Here the CDR3 DNA reads TGTGCCAGCAGCGCTCGACAGGGGGAGGGGAGTAGTGAAGCTTTCTTT.

The chain joins TRBV6-1 to TRBJ2-7; D might be TRBD2 (5 bases). CDR3 length: 15 residues. The germline CDR1 and CDR2 sequences are MNHNS and SASEGT. Trimming removed 0 bases from V and 2 bases from J, with 11 bases in between. CDR3 bases: TGTGCCAGCAGTGAAGCGGGAGCTTCAACCTACGAGCAGTACTTC. Amino acids: CASSEAGASTYEQYF.

This sequence joins TRBV6-5 and TRBJ2-3; TRBD2 aligns across 14 bases. V trimming: 6 bases; J trimming: 5 bases; junction bases outside the gene matches: 4. This CDR3 has 15 residues. Germline lookup yields CDR1 MNHEY and CDR2 SVGAGI. The CDR3 loop is CASRGLAGVVDTQYF. DNA of the CDR3: TGTGCCAGCAGGGGACTAGCGGGAGTGGTAGATACGCAGTATTTT.

This clone was found once. This chain uses TRBV2 with TRBJ2-7; D might be TRBD1 (5 bases). The germline V gene encodes CDR1 SNHLY and CDR2 FYNNEI. This CDR3 has 14 amino acids. V lost 5 bases and J 1 base, leaving 12 bases between the germline ends. The CDR3 DNA is TGTGCCAGCAGTCAGGGTGCCCCGTCCTACGAGCAGTACTTC. Residues: CASSQGAPSYEQYF.

The chain carries TRBV2 and TRBJ1-5; the D gene is possibly TRBD1 (5 bases). Germline V gene data show CDR1 as SNHLY and CDR2 as FYNNEI. The V and J ends lost 4 bases and 6 bases respectively, with 13 bases between them. The CDR3 loop spans 14 amino acids. The CDR3 region is CASSVIQGSQPQHF. In DNA form, the CDR3 reads TGTGCCAGCAGTGTTATTCAGGGAAGTCAGCCCCAGCATTTT.

Points on this clone: The final CDR3 position lacks the conserved phenylalanine or tryptophan, pointing to a likely read error. The limits of the CDR3 on the DNA are not certain, so only TCRdb's listed CDR3 is given. J is TRBJ2-7 and V is TRBV5-4; the table's D call of TRBD2 was not tested on the DNA. The CDR3 numbers 14 amino acids, ends counted. Germline V gives CDR1 SGHNT, CDR2 YYREEE (reference sequence). The CDR3 sequence is CASSLGTSGFDFTT.

CDR3 sequence: CASSPYTGELFF. The DNA for the CDR3 is TGTGCCAGCAGCCCGTACACCGGGGAGCTGTTTTTT. The chain joins TRBV3-1 (or the pseudogene TRBV3-2) to TRBJ2-2, with D hard to call. Germline-derived CDR1 and CDR2 are LGHDT and YNNKEL (reference sequence). Trimming cost V 4 bases and J 3 bases, with 3 bases left between them. This CDR3 contains 12 residues.

The chain couples TRBV29-1 to TRBJ2-5, with 14 bases that match TRBD2. CDR1 and CDR2 (germline): SQVTM, ANQGSEA. This CDR3 comprises 15 residues. Germline trimming cut 6 bases from V and 5 bases from J; bases unmatched to any gene: 8. CDR3 in amino acids: CSVTGTSGSLETQYF. In nucleotides, the CDR3 is TGCAGCGTGACAGGGACTAGCGGGAGTCTGGAGACCCAGTACTTC.

This clone was seen many times. V gene TRBV5-6 combines with J gene TRBJ2-1, with 7 bases lining up with TRBD2. The length of the CDR3 is 18 residues. Germline assignment: CDR1 SGHDT and CDR2 YYEEEE. V lost 0 bases and J lost 3; bases outside the gene matches: 12. CDR3 in amino acids: CASSLASFMRENYNEQFF. The CDR3 DNA is TGTGCCAGCAGCTTGGCCTCCTTTATGCGGGAGAACTACAATGAGCAGTTCTTC.

This chain uses TRBV10-1 with TRBJ2-3; 8 bases map to TRBD2. The CDR3 totals 16 residues. The V gene end was trimmed by 0 bases and the J gene end by 5 bases; junction bases not matched to a gene: 7. The germline V gene has CDR1 WNHNN and CDR2 SYGVQD (reference sequence). CDR3 loop: CASSESTSGGGDTQYF. The CDR3, as DNA: TGCGCCAGCAGTGAGTCAACTAGCGGAGGGGGAGATACGCAGTATTTT.

CDR3 DNA: TGTGCCAGCAGCTTTAGCGGGAGCGGGCAAGAGACCCAGTACTTC. This sequence encodes CASSFSGSGQETQYF. The chain uses TRBV5-8 and TRBJ2-5; 9 nucleotides align to TRBD2. CDR3 length: 15 residues. Germline CDR1 reads SGHTS; CDR2 reads YDEGEE. After removal of 2 bases from V and 2 bases from J, the junction contained 4 bases not matched to a gene.

The chain is built from TRBV12-5 and TRBJ2-3; 7 bases agree with TRBD2. The CDR3 consists of 13 residues. Germline V gene sequence: CDR1 LGHNT, CDR2 FRNRAP. The V segment lost 6 bases and the J segment 5 bases; nucleotides outside the gene matches: 5. The CDR3 DNA is TGTGCTAGTGGCCCTACTAGCGTAGATACGCAGTATTTT. This translates into CASGPTSVDTQYF.